A single sample gave rise to the 29 T cell receptor beta chains below, sequenced in a study of T cell changes during pregnancy in multiple sclerosis. Clones were read by immunoSEQ multiplex PCR, and TCRdb kept only the in-frame ones, dropping some. The table shows about 53,000 clones, with about 92% occurring only once. The material sequenced was CD8+ T cells from peripheral blood mononuclear cells, taken before pregnancy. These receptors were obtained from a female donor with multiple sclerosis, enrolled in a pregnancy study.

V gene TRBV7-6 combines with J gene TRBJ1-1; 8 bases align to TRBD1. From germline, CDR1 is SGHVS and CDR2 FNYEAQ. The CDR3 is made up of 14 amino acids. J gave up 1 base and V 6 bases, and 4 bases lay outside the gene matches. CDR3 region: CASRTGGQNTEAFF. The DNA of the CDR3 is TGTGCCAGCAGAACAGGGGGGCAGAACACTGAAGCTTTCTTT.

The rearrangement uses TRBV4-3 and TRBJ1-1; 10 nucleotides match TRBD1. This CDR3 is 15 amino acids long. J lost 9 bases, V lost 1 base, and 8 bases had no gene match. From germline, CDR1 is LGHNA and CDR2 YSLEER. The CDR3 region has the DNA TGCGCCAGCAGCCAAGGGCTGTCGGACAGGGGGAAAGCTTTCTTT. This gives the protein CASSQGLSDRGKAFF.

This clone was counted between two and nine times. The chain couples TRBV9 to TRBJ2-7; 8 bases are shared with TRBD1. Germline CDR1 is SGDLS and CDR2 is YYNGEE. The CDR3 is 14 residues long. Trimming removed 0 bases from V and 3 bases from J; junction bases left unmatched: 2. The CDR3 nucleotides read TGTGCCAGCAGCGTAGAGGACAGGGTCTACGAGCAGTACTTC. It translates to CASSVEDRVYEQYF.

The chain links TRBV7-6 to TRBJ2-5, with D possibly matching TRBD2 (7 bases). The CDR3 sequence is 13 residues long. CDR1 is SGHVS and CDR2 is FNYEAQ in the germline V gene. Trimming left V 5 bases short and J 3 bases short, with 10 bases between. The CDR3 loop is CASSGGGEETQYF. As DNA, the CDR3 is TGTGCCAGCAGCGGGGGGGGCGAAGAGACCCAGTACTTC.

This chain joins TRBV2 and TRBJ1-1; D unresolved. The CDR3 length is 11 residues. Germline V gives CDR1 SNHLY, CDR2 FYNNEI. Trimming removed 9 bases from V and 1 base from J, with 6 bases in between. The CDR3 region is CASLSNTEAFF. CDR3 sequence (DNA): TGTGCCAGTCTTTCGAACACTGAAGCTTTCTTT.

The chain couples TRBV29-1 to TRBJ2-7; 10 bases match TRBD1. CDR3 length: 14 residues. With V trimmed by 1 base and J by 3 bases, 3 bases remained unmatched. CDR1 is SQVTM, CDR2 ANQGSEA, per germline. This CDR3 reads CSVEGTGGDYEQYF. In DNA form, the CDR3 reads TGCAGCGTTGAAGGGACAGGGGGGGACTACGAGCAGTACTTC.

J is TRBJ1-2 and V is TRBV7-8; D gene ambiguous. The germline V gene encodes CDR1 SGHVS and CDR2 FQNEAQ. The CDR3 has 12 amino acids. The V and J ends lost 6 bases and 3 bases respectively, with 8 bases between them. CDR3 region: CASRGSDYGYTF. The CDR3 DNA is TGTGCCAGCAGGGGCTCCGACTATGGCTACACCTTC.

The chain recombines TRBV27 with TRBJ2-7; possibly TRBD1 for D (6 bases). The V gene lost 6 bases and the J gene lost 7 bases, with 19 bases spanning the gap. Germline CDR1 is MNHEY and CDR2 is SMNVEV (reference sequence). The CDR3 sequence is 14 residues long. The chain's CDR3 is CASSPRGHPGEQYF. Here the CDR3 DNA reads TGTGCCAGCAGCCCACGGGGACACCCTGGAGAGCAGTACTTC.

The chain uses TRBV6-1 and TRBJ2-7; TRBD1 might be the D (5 bases). The CDR3 has 13 residues. CDR1 and CDR2 (germline): MNHNS, SASEGT. Trimming shortened V by 0 bases and J by 2 bases, and 5 bases separated the two germline ends. The CDR3 protein is CASSEARAYEQYF. The CDR3 nucleotides read TGTGCCAGCAGTGAAGCCAGGGCCTACGAGCAGTACTTC.

The chain joins TRBV4-1 to TRBJ1-2; D uncertain. Per germline, CDR1 MGHRA and CDR2 YSYEKL. CDR3 length: 15 residues. Deletions cut 0 bases from V and 4 bases from J, with 12 bases between. CDR3 residues: CASSQEPEQLYGYTF. The CDR3 coding sequence is TGCGCCAGCAGCCAAGAGCCAGAACAGCTCTATGGCTACACCTTC.

J is TRBJ2-1 and V is TRBV7-9; possibly TRBD2 for D (6 bases). The CDR3 covers 15 residues. CDR1 is SEHNR and CDR2 is FQNEAQ in the germline V gene (reference sequence). Trimming removed 1 base at V and 2 bases at J, with 9 bases between. The CDR3 spells CASSLGGVPYNEQFF. In DNA form, the CDR3 reads TGTGCCAGCAGCTTAGGCGGGGTACCCTACAATGAGCAGTTCTTC. The variable domain in full, with the rest retrieved from reference TRBV7-9 and TRBJ2-1, is DTGVSQNPRHKITKRGQNVTFRCDPISEHNRLYWYRQTLGQGPEFLTYFQNEAQLEKSRLLSDRFSAERPKGSFSTLEIQRTEQGDSAMYLCASSLGGVPYNEQFFGPGTRLTVL.

The chain employs TRBV4-2 and TRBJ1-5, with 7 nucleotides matching TRBD1. This CDR3 spans 16 amino acids. V lost 4 bases, J lost 3 bases, and 9 bases stayed unmatched. From germline, CDR1 is LGHNA and CDR2 YNFKEQ. The CDR3 region is CASSPDRETPNQPQHF. The CDR3 DNA reads as TGTGCCAGCAGCCCTGACAGGGAAACCCCCAATCAGCCCCAGCATTTT.

The chain recombines TRBV15 with TRBJ1-6; D possibly corresponds to TRBD1 (6 bases). CDR3 length equals 14 residues. V was pared by 3 bases and J by 14 bases, with 17 bases between. Germline V gene lookup returns CDR1 LNHNV and CDR2 YYDKDF (reference sequence). The CDR3: CATSSGRGPVSLHF. CDR3 sequence (DNA): TGTGCCACCAGCAGCGGCAGGGGCCCCGTGTCCCTCCACTTT.

The V and J genes are TRBV7-9 and TRBJ2-1, with 9 bases fitting TRBD1. The CDR3 consists of 19 residues. Germline V gene lookup returns CDR1 SEHNR and CDR2 FQNEAQ (reference sequence). The ends lost 2 bases at V and 5 bases at J; junction bases unmatched: 16. The DNA for the CDR3 is TGTGCCAGCAGCTTATGGGGACAGGGTGACCGTCGTTGGGACAATGAGCAGTTCTTC. This sequence encodes CASSLWGQGDRRWDNEQFF.

This chain uses TRBV6-5 with TRBJ2-5; 10 bases are a match to TRBD2. Unmatched junction bases numbered 8, after V lost 5 bases and J lost 5 bases. The CDR3 contains 15 residues. The V gene's germline CDR1 is MNHEY and CDR2 SVGAGI. CDR3 sequence (DNA): TGTGCCAGCAGTCAGCTAGCGGGGGAGAGGGAGACCCAGTACTTC. Translating it yields CASSQLAGERETQYF.

The chain employs TRBV7-3 and TRBJ2-3; TRBD2 matches 11 bases. The CDR3 runs 16 residues. Germline lookup yields CDR1 SGHTA and CDR2 FQGTGA. J was trimmed by 2 bases and V by 5 bases; bases with no gene match: 6. The CDR3 is CASSGGTSGSTDTQYF. CDR3 coding DNA: TGTGCCAGCAGCGGGGGGACTAGCGGATCCACAGATACGCAGTATTTT. The variable domain in full, completed from reference TRBV7-3 and TRBJ2-3, reads GAGVSQTPSNKVTEKGKYVELRCDPISGHTALYWYRQSLGQGPEFLIYFQGTGAADDSGLPNDRFFAVRPEGSVSTLKIQRTERGDSAVYLCASSGGTSGSTDTQYFGPGTRLTVL.

The genes are TRBV11-3 and TRBJ2-5; a weak D match, TRBD2 (5 bases). Germline V gene lookup returns CDR1 SGHNT and CDR2 YENEEA. This CDR3 contains 14 residues. The germline V and J ends were trimmed by 1 base and 7 bases, with 13 bases remaining between them. The CDR3 DNA reads as TGTGCCAGCAGCTTAGGAACGGGGATAGGGACCCAGTACTTC. Encoded protein: CASSLGTGIGTQYF. Using reference TRBV11-3 and TRBJ2-5 for the parts outside the CDR3, the full variable domain is EAGVVQSPRYKIIEKKQPVAFWCNPISGHNTLYWYLQNLGQGPELLIRYENEEAVDDSQLPKDRFSAERLKGVDSTLKIQPAELGDSAVYLCASSLGTGIGTQYFGPGTRLLVL.

J is TRBJ2-2 and V is TRBV4-3, with 16 positions matching TRBD2. With V trimmed by 2 bases and J by 8 bases, 11 bases remained unmatched. The germline V gene has CDR1 LGHNA and CDR2 YSLEER. This CDR3 contains 19 residues. The CDR3 here is CASSQPGTSGGADGGELFF. The CDR3 DNA reads TGCGCCAGCAGCCAACCCGGGACTAGCGGGGGGGCCGATGGAGGGGAGCTGTTTTTT.

CDR3 protein: CSAGGTEQYF. Written as DNA, the CDR3 is TGCAGCGCTGGGGGGACGGAGCAGTACTTC. The V call is TRBV29-1, the J call TRBJ2-7; tentative D call: TRBD2 (6 bases). The CDR3 has 10 amino acids. Trimming stripped 7 bases from V and 7 bases from J, with 11 bases between. The germline gives CDR1 SQVTM, CDR2 ANQGSEA.

The chain joins TRBV15 to TRBJ2-7, with 10 bases matching TRBD1. Trimming cost V 5 bases and J 3 bases; bases outside gene matches: 7. The CDR3 is made up of 15 amino acids. Per germline, CDR1 LNHNV and CDR2 YYDKDF (reference sequence). The CDR3 DNA follows: TGTGCCACCAGCCCTGCGGGGACAGGGGACTACGAGCAGTACTTC. Protein sequence: CATSPAGTGDYEQYF.

The chain employs TRBV27 and TRBJ1-4; 7 positions match TRBD1. This CDR3 has 14 amino acids. CDR1 is MNHEY and CDR2 is SMNVEV in the germline V gene (reference sequence). The trim removed 0 bases at V and 14 bases at J, leaving 9 bases unmatched. DNA for the CDR3: TGTGCCAGCAGTTTATCTGCAGCTATAGGGGGCCTGTTTTTT. It translates to CASSLSAAIGGLFF.

The chain couples TRBV13 to TRBJ2-5, with 8 positions matching TRBD2. There are 16 residues in the CDR3. J gave up 1 base and V 4 bases, and 8 bases lay outside the gene matches. The germline CDR1 and CDR2 sequences are PRHDT and FYEKMQ (reference sequence). CDR3 in amino acids: CASSWRGGGPQETQYF. The CDR3 DNA sequence: TGTGCCAGCAGCTGGCGGGGCGGGGGGCCCCAAGAGACCCAGTACTTC.

V gene TRBV4-1 combines with J gene TRBJ2-1; 13 positions match TRBD2. Germline-derived CDR1 and CDR2 are MGHRA and YSYEKL. The junction had 4 bases not matched to a gene; V was cut back by 3 bases and J by 8 bases. The CDR3 runs to 15 residues. The chain's CDR3 is CASSQGTSGEDEQFF. CDR3 DNA sequence: TGCGCCAGCAGCCAGGGGACTAGCGGGGAAGATGAGCAGTTCTTC.

The V and J genes are TRBV7-3 and TRBJ1-2; TRBD1 aligns across 12 bases. The CDR3 runs 15 residues. The V and J ends lost 5 bases and 6 bases, in that order; junction bases with no gene match: 7. Germline V gene lookup returns CDR1 SGHTA and CDR2 FQGTGA. CDR3: CASSPGQGARHGYTF. The DNA of the CDR3 is TGTGCCAGCAGCCCGGGACAGGGGGCGCGTCATGGCTACACCTTC.

The chain has TRBV7-2 and TRBJ2-1; D possibly corresponds to TRBD2 (6 bases). CDR3 length: 19 residues. Germline CDR1 SGHTA, CDR2 FQGNSA. The V end was cut by 4 bases, the J end by 0 bases, with 22 bases between. CDR3 bases: TGTGCCAGCAGCTACGGCCGGGACTCTTCTCTTACCTCCTACAATGAGCAGTTCTTC. Its translation is CASSYGRDSSLTSYNEQFF.

The chain joins TRBV7-2 to TRBJ2-3; 12 bases are a match to TRBD2. Looked up from germline, CDR1 is SGHTA and CDR2 is FQGNSA. The V segment lost 4 bases and the J segment 2 bases; nucleotides outside the gene matches: 4. This CDR3 is built from 16 residues. The CDR3 bases are TGTGCCAGCAGCTCGACTAGCGGGGGATTCACAGATACGCAGTATTTT. Encoded protein: CASSSTSGGFTDTQYF.

In its sample, this clone was seen a few times. This chain uses TRBV21-1 with TRBJ2-5; the listed D gene, TRBD1, was not tested against the DNA. TRBV21-1 is noted as a pseudogene. The CDR3 runs 14 residues. In DNA, the CDR3 is TGTGCCAGCAGCACCGGACAGGGGTTGGAGACCCAGTACTTC. Translating gives CASSTGQGLETQYF.

The chain links TRBV27 to TRBJ2-3, with D perhaps TRBD1 (6 bases). The CDR3 consists of 16 residues. Germline CDR1 and CDR2: MNHEY and SMNVEV (reference sequence). The germline V and J ends were trimmed by 5 bases and 3 bases, with 18 bases remaining between them. CDR3 sequence reads: CASSPPPGGQTDTQYF. CDR3 coding DNA: TGTGCCAGCAGTCCCCCTCCTGGGGGCCAGACAGATACGCAGTATTTT.

The chain recombines TRBV11-2 with TRBJ2-7, with 7 nucleotides matching TRBD1. Per the germline V gene, CDR1 is SGHAT and CDR2 is FQNNGV. The length of the CDR3 is 16 residues. V lost 5 bases to trimming and J lost 4 bases; unmatched junction nucleotides: 14. CDR3 nucleotides: TGTGCCAGCAGCCTCTACCGGCCCGGGACAGAGTACGAGCAGTACTTC. It encodes CASSLYRPGTEYEQYF.